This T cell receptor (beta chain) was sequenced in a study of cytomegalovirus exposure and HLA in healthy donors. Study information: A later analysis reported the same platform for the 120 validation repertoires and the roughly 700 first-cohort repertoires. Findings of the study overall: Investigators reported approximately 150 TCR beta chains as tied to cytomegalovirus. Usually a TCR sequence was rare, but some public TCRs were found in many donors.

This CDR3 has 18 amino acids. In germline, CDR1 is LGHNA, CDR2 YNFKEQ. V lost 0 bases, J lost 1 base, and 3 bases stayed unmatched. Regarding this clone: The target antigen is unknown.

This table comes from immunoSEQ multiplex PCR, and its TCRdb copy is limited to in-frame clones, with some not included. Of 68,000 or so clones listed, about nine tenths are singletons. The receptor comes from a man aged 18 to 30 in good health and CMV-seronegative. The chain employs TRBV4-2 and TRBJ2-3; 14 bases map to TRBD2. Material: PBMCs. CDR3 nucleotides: TGTGCCAGCAGCCAAGATGGGACTAGCGGGAGTCGCACAGATACGCAGTATTTT. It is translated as CASSQDGTSGSRTDTQYF.